This T cell receptor beta chain was captured in a study of T cells expressing NK-cell markers. The germline V gene has CDR1 LGHDT and CDR2 YNNKEL (reference sequence). This CDR3 has 17 residues. TCRdb processed the 5' RACE reads again and assigns one entry to each CDR3 protein, with no DNA. This table holds 200,000 to 300,000 distinct CDR3 sequences. Sequenced: blood T cells: a sorted CD56 or NKG2C T cell subset, CD4+ or CD8+ T cells, or bulk PBMC T cells (not recorded which). The sequence was collected from a woman aged 18 to 69 in good health. The rearrangement links TRBV3-1 to TRBJ2-3; TCRdb reports TRBD2, a call that lacks DNA to check it against. The CDR3 is CASSQDFPGGAKDTQYF.